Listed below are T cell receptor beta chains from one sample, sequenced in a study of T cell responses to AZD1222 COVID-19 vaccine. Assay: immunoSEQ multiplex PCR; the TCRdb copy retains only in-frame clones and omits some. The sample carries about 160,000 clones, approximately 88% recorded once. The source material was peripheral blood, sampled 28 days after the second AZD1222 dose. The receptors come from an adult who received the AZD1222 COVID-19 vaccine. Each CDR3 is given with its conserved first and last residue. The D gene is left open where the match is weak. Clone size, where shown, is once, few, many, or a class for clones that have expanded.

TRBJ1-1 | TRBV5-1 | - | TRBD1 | TGCGCCAGCAGCTCTGGACAGGGCGGTGGCACTGAAGCTTTCTTT | CASSSGQGGGTEAFF
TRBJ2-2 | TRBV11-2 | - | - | TGTGCCAGCAGCTTAGATTTCAGCGGGGAGCTGTTTTTT | CASSLDFSGELFF
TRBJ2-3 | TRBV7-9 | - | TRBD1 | TGTGCCAGCAGCATTGGGACAGGGGGCACAGATACGCAGTATTTT | CASSIGTGGTDTQYF
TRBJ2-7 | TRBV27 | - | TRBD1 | TGTGCCAGCAGGGCCGGGACAGGACTAACCGGGGAGTACTTC | CASRAGTGLTGEYF
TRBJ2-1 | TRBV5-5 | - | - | TGTGCCAGCAGCTTGGGGGCAGCAACCTACAATGAGCAGTTCTTC | CASSLGAATYNEQFF
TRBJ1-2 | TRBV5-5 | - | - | TGTGCCAGCAGCTCAACCGGACAGAATATCTATGGAGGCTACACCTTC | CASSSTGQNIYGGYTF
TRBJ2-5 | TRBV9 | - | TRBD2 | TGTGCCAGCAGCGCTAGCGGGGGGTACCAAGAGACCCAGTACTTC | CASSASGGYQETQYF
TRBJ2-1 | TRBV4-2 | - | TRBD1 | TGTGCCAGCAGCCAAGATTCGAGACAGGGCGATGAGCAGTTCTTC | CASSQDSRQGDEQFF
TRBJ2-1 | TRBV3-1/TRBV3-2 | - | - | TGTGCCAGCAGCCAAGCGGGGAATTTCAATGAGCAGTTCTTC | CASSQAGNFNEQFF
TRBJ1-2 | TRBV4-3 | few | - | TGCGCCAGCAGCCAAGCTTTCGGGGGGGCCACAGGGCGGGACGGCTACACCTTC | CASSQAFGGATGRDGYTF
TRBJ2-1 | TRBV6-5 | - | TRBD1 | TGTGCCAGCAGTTACAGGGACAGGCATTATGAGCAGTTCTTC | CASSYRDRHYEQFF
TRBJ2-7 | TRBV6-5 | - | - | TGTGCCAGCAGTTGGGGACTTCGCTCCTACGAGCAGTACTTC | CASSWGLRSYEQYF
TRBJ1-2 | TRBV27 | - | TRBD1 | TGTGCCAGCAGTAGGGGACAGGGTGTATCAAACTATGGCTACACCTTC | CASSRGQGVSNYGYTF
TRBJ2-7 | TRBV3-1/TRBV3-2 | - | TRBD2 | TGTGCCAGCAGCGTGGGAGGGAGTCGGTACGAGCAGTACTTC | CASSVGGSRYEQYF
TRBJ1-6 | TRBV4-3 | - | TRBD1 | TGCGCCAGCAGCCAAGATCCGGGGACAGGGCAATCACCCCTCCACTTT | CASSQDPGTGQSPLHF
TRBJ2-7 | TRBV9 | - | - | TGTGCCAGCAGCGTAGAAAGGACGTGGGCCTACTACGAGCAGTACTTC | CASSVERTWAYYEQYF
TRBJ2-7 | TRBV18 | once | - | TGTGCCAGCTCACAGGGGCAAAGCCCGGCCTACGAGCAGTACTTC | CASSQGQSPAYEQYF
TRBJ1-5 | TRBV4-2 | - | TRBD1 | TGTGCCAGCAGCCAAGGGACAGGAAATCAGCCCCAGCATTTT | CASSQGTGNQPQHF
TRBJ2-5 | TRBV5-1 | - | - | TGCGCCAGCAGGAAGGACCCCGAGGGAGAGACCCAGTACTTC | CASRKDPEGETQYF
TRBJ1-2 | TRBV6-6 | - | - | TGTGCCAGCAGTCCGGAGCCGAACTATGGCTACACCTTC | CASSPEPNYGYTF
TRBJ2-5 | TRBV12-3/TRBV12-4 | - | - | TGTGCCAGCAGCCCACAGTACTGGGAGACCCAGTACTTC | CASSPQYWETQYF
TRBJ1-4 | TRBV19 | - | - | TGTGCCAGTAGTAGAACCTTCCGGACGGGCCCGAATGAAAAACTGTTTTTT | CASSRTFRTGPNEKLFF
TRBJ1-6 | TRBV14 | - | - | TGTGCCAGCAGCCACGCCCCGACGGGGGTTCGGGATTCACCCCTCCACTTT | CASSHAPTGVRDSPLHF
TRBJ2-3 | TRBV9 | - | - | TGTGCCAGCAGTATCGGGGGGCGATTGGGGACAGATACGCAGTATTTT | CASSIGGRLGTDTQYF
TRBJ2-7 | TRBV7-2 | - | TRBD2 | TGTGCCAGCAGGTTGGGGGCGGGGGGCGACTACGAGCAGTACTTC | CASRLGAGGDYEQYF
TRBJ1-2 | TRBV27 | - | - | TGTGCCAGCAGTTTATCCTTTTCCGCTGGGGGGGGCTACACCTTC | CASSLSFSAGGGYTF
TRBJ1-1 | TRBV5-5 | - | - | TGTGCCAGCAGCTTGGAAGGGGCAGCTGAAGCTTTCTTT | CASSLEGAAEAFF
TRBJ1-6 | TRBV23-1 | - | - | TGCGCCAGCAGTCAATCGGGCAGTTTGGTCGATAATTCACCCCTCCACTTT | CASSQSGSLVDNSPLHF
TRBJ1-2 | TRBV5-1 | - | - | TGCGCCAGCAGCTTGGGATTCGATCGTCATGGCTACACCTTC | CASSLGFDRHGYTF
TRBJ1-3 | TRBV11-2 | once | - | TGTGCCAGCACCCCCGGTAGCTGGGGCACCATATATTTT | CASTPGSWGTIYF
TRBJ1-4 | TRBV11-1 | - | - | TGTGCCAGCACCACCGACGGAGGATACGAAAAACTGTTTTTT | CASTTDGGYEKLFF
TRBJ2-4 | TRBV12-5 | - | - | TGTGCTAGTGGTTTGTATAGACAATCTACATCCAAAAACATTCAGTACTTC | CASGLYRQSTSKNIQYF
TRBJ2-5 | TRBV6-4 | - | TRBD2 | TGTGCCAGCAGTGGGACTAGCGAAGAGACCCAGTACTTC | CASSGTSEETQYF
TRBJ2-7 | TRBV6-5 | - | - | TGTGCCAGCAGTTATGACAGGTTCTACGAGCAGTACTTC | CASSYDRFYEQYF
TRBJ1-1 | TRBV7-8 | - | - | TGTGCCAGCAGCTTCCGGGAGGCAACTGAAGCTTTCTTT | CASSFREATEAFF
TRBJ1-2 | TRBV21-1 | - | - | TGTGCCAGCAGCGTTGACAGCGATCTCTATGGCTACACCTTC | CASSVDSDLYGYTF
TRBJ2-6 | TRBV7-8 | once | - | TGTGCCAGCAGCCCTCCCGACATAGCAGGGGCCAACGTCCTGACTTTC | CASSPPDIAGANVLTF
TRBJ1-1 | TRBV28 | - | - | TGTGCCAGCAGACGCCCAGAGACTGAGGGATTCTGGATCACTGAAGCTTTCTTT | CASRRPETEGFWITEAFF
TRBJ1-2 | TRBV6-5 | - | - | TGTGCCAGCAGTTACAAAGGCAGGGGTCCGCGGAAAACCTTC | CASSYKGRGPRKTF
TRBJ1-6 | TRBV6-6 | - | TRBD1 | TGTGCCAGCAGCCCCGACAGGGTGGAAAATTCACCCCTCCACTTT | CASSPDRVENSPLHF
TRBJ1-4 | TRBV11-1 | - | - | TGTGCCAGCAGCTTAGGATATAATGAAAAACTGTTTTTT | CASSLGYNEKLFF
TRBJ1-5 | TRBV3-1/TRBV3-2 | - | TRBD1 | TGTGCCAGCAGCCGAGGGACAGGGTCAGTTCAGCCCCAGCATTTT | CASSRGTGSVQPQHF
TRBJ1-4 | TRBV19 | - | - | TGTGCCAGTAGTATTACATTTACAGGGTATGAAAAACTGTTTTTT | CASSITFTGYEKLFF
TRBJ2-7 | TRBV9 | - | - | TGTGCCTTTAATGGGAGGACCATTGTCTACGAGCAGTACTTC | CAFNGRTIVYEQYF
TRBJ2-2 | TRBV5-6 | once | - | TGTGCCAGCAGCTTGGGTAGTCATCTGAACACCGGGGAGCTGTTTTTT | CASSLGSHLNTGELFF
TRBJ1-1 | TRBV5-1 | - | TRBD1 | TGCGCCAGCATCCACCATCCCGACCGGGACAGGGTGATGAACACTGAAGCTTTCTTT | CASIHHPDRDRVMNTEAFF
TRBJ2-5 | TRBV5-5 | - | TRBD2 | TGTGCCAGCAGCTTGAGCGGGAGAGAGACCCAGTACTTC | CASSLSGRETQYF
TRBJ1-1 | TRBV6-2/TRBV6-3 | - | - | TGTGCCAGCAGTTACTCGGGCTACTCTGAAGCTTTCTTT | CASSYSGYSEAFF
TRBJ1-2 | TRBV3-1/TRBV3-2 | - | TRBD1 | TGTGCCAGCAGCCAAGATCACAGGGGAGACTATGGCTACACCTTC | CASSQDHRGDYGYTF
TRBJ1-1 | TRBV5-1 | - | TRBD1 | TGCGCCACCGGACAGGATCCGAACACTGAAGCTTTCTTT | CATGQDPNTEAFF
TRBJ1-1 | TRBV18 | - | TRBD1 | TGTGCCAGCTCTCCACTTCAGGGGGCGTCGGACACTGAAGCTTTCTTT | CASSPLQGASDTEAFF
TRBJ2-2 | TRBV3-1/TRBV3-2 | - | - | TGTGCCAGCAGCCAGACGGCCACCGGGGAGCTGTTTTTT | CASSQTATGELFF
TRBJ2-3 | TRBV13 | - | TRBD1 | TGTGCCAGCAGCTTACACAGGGGGAGCACAGATACGCAGTATTTT | CASSLHRGSTDTQYF
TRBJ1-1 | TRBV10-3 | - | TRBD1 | TGTGCCATCAGTGAACACAGGGGGCTCTCTCAAACTGAAGCTTTCTTT | CAISEHRGLSQTEAFF